Sequencing of this T cell receptor beta chain was carried out in a study of blood T cell repertoires in COVID-19. Study details: Sites across the United States, Italy and Spain contributed samples from acute and convalescent COVID-19. PBMCs, B-cell-depleted T cells, or T cells were the source of the cDNA or gDNA that made up the material.

While infection was still active, Seattle patients were enrolled and then followed longitudinally. The CDR3 is made up of 14 amino acids. Trimming stripped 3 bases from V and 3 bases from J, with 8 bases between. Germline CDR1 MGHDK, CDR2 SYGVNS. How the authors handled the data: Scientists estimated how many nucleated cells there were by amplifying reference gene primers. Method: immunoSEQ multiplex PCR; TCRdb's copy keeps in-frame clones and lacks some. V and J calls and clone size follow that table, whereas D and trimming were derived from the DNA. The sample has about 160,000 clones, around 87% seen once. This clone was recorded once.

The clonotype was recovered from a man aged 60 to 69 with COVID-19, enrolled during active disease. The J gene is TRBJ1-4, the V gene TRBV25-1, with a tentative D call TRBD1 (6 bases). Sample: peripheral blood. The CDR3 loop reads CASSDWGPNEKLFF. In DNA form, the CDR3 reads TGTGCCAGCAGTGATTGGGGGCCTAATGAAAAACTGTTTTTT.